Below, 26 T cell receptor beta chains from the same sample are listed, as sequenced in a study of T cell changes during pregnancy in multiple sclerosis. The data were produced by immunoSEQ multiplex PCR, yet TCRdb's version contains in-frame clones alone and is incomplete. This sample has about 64,000 clones, with about 92% found just once. Specimen: peripheral blood, collected in the second trimester of pregnancy. All receptors derive from a female donor in good health, enrolled as a control in a pregnancy study.

In its sample, this clone was seen a few times. The chain couples TRBV5-1 to TRBJ2-1; tentative D call: TRBD2 (5 bases). CDR3 length: 16 residues. V lost 0 bases and J 7 bases, leaving 17 bases between the germline ends. Germline V lookup: CDR1 SGHRS, CDR2 YFSETQ. CDR3 DNA sequence: TGCGCCAGCAGCTTGGCCAGTCTAGCCCTAGGGAATGAGCAGTTCTTC. Residues: CASSLASLALGNEQFF.

This clone was observed at least ten times. The chain carries TRBV6-4 and TRBJ2-2, with 9 bases fitting TRBD2. V shed 0 bases, J shed 4 bases, and the junction held 0 bases outside the gene matches. CDR1 is MRHNA and CDR2 is SNTAGT in the germline V gene. The CDR3 loop spans 15 amino acids. CDR3 DNA sequence: TGTGCCAGCAGTGACTCTAGCGGGAGCACCGGGGAGCTGTTTTTT. Translating it yields CASSDSSGSTGELFF.

The genes are TRBV28 and TRBJ1-2, with TRBD1 matching over 8 bases. The V segment lost 4 bases and the J segment 4 bases; nucleotides outside the gene matches: 11. CDR1 is MDHEN, CDR2 SYDVKM, per germline. The CDR3 sequence is 16 residues long. The CDR3 DNA reads as TGTGCCAGCAGTTCCCGGGACAGGAGGAATTCCTATGGCTACACCTTC. Protein: CASSSRDRRNSYGYTF.

This chain joins TRBV7-8 and TRBJ1-1; TRBD1 might be the D (5 bases). The CDR3 spans 15 residues. The V end lost 5 bases, the J end lost 0 bases, and 13 bases lay between the germline ends. Germline V gene sequence: CDR1 SGHVS, CDR2 FQNEAQ. The CDR3 nucleotides are TGTGCCAGCAGCCCAACACCGGGGGTGAACACTGAAGCTTTCTTT. Amino acids: CASSPTPGVNTEAFF.

The chain couples TRBV5-1 to TRBJ2-2, with D possibly TRBD1 on 6 matching bases. Trimming cost V 0 bases and J 7 bases, with 13 bases left between them. This CDR3 region has 15 residues. Germline lookup yields CDR1 SGHRS and CDR2 YFSETQ. The CDR3 is CASSLDRVGSGELFF. CDR3 nucleotide sequence: TGCGCCAGCAGCTTGGACAGGGTTGGTAGCGGGGAGCTGTTTTTT. The variable domain in full, completed from reference TRBV5-1 and TRBJ2-2, reads KAGVTQTPRYLIKTRGQQVTLSCSPISGHRSVSWYQQTPGQGLQFLFEYFSETQRNKGNFPGRFSGRQFSNSRSEMNVSTLELGDSALYLCASSLDRVGSGELFFGEGSRLTVL.

The chain joins TRBV27 to TRBJ2-7; 7 positions match TRBD2. This CDR3 region has 15 residues. Germline V gene sequence: CDR1 MNHEY, CDR2 SMNVEV (reference sequence). After removal of 5 bases from V and 6 bases from J, the junction contained 13 bases not matched to a gene. The CDR3 bases are TGTGCCAGCAGTCGAGGAGCGGAGACGGGGGGCGAGCAGTACTTC. Protein sequence: CASSRGAETGGEQYF.

The chain joins TRBV27 to TRBJ2-7; 8 bases match TRBD1. The CDR3 length is 16 residues. Germline CDR1 reads MNHEY; CDR2 reads SMNVEV (reference sequence). Germline trimming cut 5 bases from V and 3 bases from J; bases unmatched to any gene: 12. The DNA for the CDR3 is TGTGCCAGCAGTCTGTATGGGACAGGCAACTTCTACGAGCAGTACTTC. Amino acids: CASSLYGTGNFYEQYF.

The rearrangement links TRBV29-1 to TRBJ1-2, with TRBD1 matching over 11 bases. After removal of 6 bases from V and 8 bases from J, the junction contained 5 bases not matched to a gene. The length of the CDR3 is 12 residues. Per the germline V gene, CDR1 is SQVTM and CDR2 is ANQGSEA. The CDR3 nucleotides read TGCAGCGTCGGACAGGGGGCGCTGGGCTACACCTTC. It codes for CSVGQGALGYTF.

This rearrangement joins TRBV19 to TRBJ1-6; 10 bases agree with TRBD1. CDR1 is LNHDA and CDR2 is SQIVND in the germline V gene (reference sequence). Trimming cost V 8 bases and J 9 bases; bases outside gene matches: 16. CDR3 size: 17 residues. The CDR3 sequence is CASSRQGAAGISSPLHF. As DNA, the CDR3 is TGTGCCAGTTCTCGACAGGGGGCGGCGGGGATCAGTTCACCCCTCCACTTT.

The gene calls are TRBV6-4 and TRBJ2-3; tentative D call: TRBD2 (6 bases). V lost 5 bases and J 4 bases, leaving 22 bases between the germline ends. The CDR3 has 17 residues. Germline assignment: CDR1 MRHNA and CDR2 SNTAGT. DNA of the CDR3: TGTGCCAGCAGTATTTCCTTTACCGGGACTCTGTCAGATACGCAGTATTTT. It codes for CASSISFTGTLSDTQYF.

J is TRBJ1-3 and V is TRBV5-4, with 7 bases aligning to TRBD1. V shed 4 bases, J shed 0 bases, and the junction held 4 bases outside the gene matches. CDR3 size: 15 residues. CDR1 and CDR2 (germline): SGHNT, YYREEE (reference sequence). CDR3 nucleotides: TGTGCCAGCAGCATGGGACAGAGCTCTGGAAACACCATATATTTT. The encoded protein is CASSMGQSSGNTIYF.

The chain carries TRBV7-2 and TRBJ1-1; no clear D gene. Trimming pared 7 bases from V and 0 bases from J, leaving 9 bases between. CDR1 is SGHTA and CDR2 is FQGNSA in the germline V gene. The length of the CDR3 is 13 residues. The CDR3 DNA reads as TGTGCCAGCACCAGGCAGATGAACACTGAAGCTTTCTTT. Residues: CASTRQMNTEAFF.

This clone came up a few times. V is TRBV7-3 and J is TRBJ2-3; maybe TRBD2 (6 bases). V was cut by 3 bases and J by 2 bases, with 12 bases left in between. The CDR3 is made up of 15 amino acids. Germline V gene sequence: CDR1 SGHTA, CDR2 FQGTGA. The CDR3 sequence is CASSFTGSHTDTQYF. CDR3 nucleotide sequence: TGTGCCAGCAGCTTTACCGGGAGCCACACAGATACGCAGTATTTT.

This rearrangement joins TRBV7-6 to TRBJ2-5; 10 bases line up with TRBD1. J was trimmed by 5 bases and V by 1 base; bases with no gene match: 4. CDR3 length: 15 residues. Germline CDR1 and CDR2: SGHVS and FNYEAQ. Here the CDR3 reads CASSLGGTGEETQYF. The CDR3 coding sequence is TGTGCCAGCAGCTTAGGAGGGACAGGGGAGGAGACCCAGTACTTC.

The chain combines TRBV12-5 with TRBJ1-2; D uncertain. This CDR3 has 13 amino acids. Trimming cost V 0 bases and J 5 bases, with 7 bases left between them. In germline, CDR1 is LGHNT, CDR2 FRNRAP. CDR3 nucleotide sequence: TGTGCTAGTGGTTTGGTAAGAGGGTATGGCTACACCTTC. This codes for CASGLVRGYGYTF.

This clone was detected once. The chain has TRBV10-3 and TRBJ1-5; a weak D match, TRBD1 (6 bases). With 0 bases removed from V and 3 bases from J, the gap between germline ends came to 15 bases. The CDR3 is 17 residues long. Germline assignment: CDR1 ENHRY and CDR2 SYGVKD. The CDR3 region has the DNA TGTGCCATCAGTGAGTCTACCGGGACATCTAACAATCAGCCCCAGCATTTT. The encoded protein is CAISESTGTSNNQPQHF.

This chain connects TRBV5-6 to TRBJ2-7, with 7 bases fitting TRBD1. Germline V gene data show CDR1 as SGHDT and CDR2 as YYEEEE. V lost 0 bases to trimming and J lost 3 bases; unmatched junction nucleotides: 9. The CDR3 runs 16 residues. The CDR3 sequence is CASSLGVQGSLYEQYF. The CDR3, as DNA: TGTGCCAGCAGCTTGGGAGTACAGGGGTCCCTCTACGAGCAGTACTTC.

The rearrangement uses TRBV6-1 and TRBJ2-3; 8 nucleotides align to TRBD2. The CDR3 consists of 14 residues. Germline CDR1 and CDR2: MNHNS and SASEGT. The V segment lost 6 bases and the J segment 3 bases; nucleotides outside the gene matches: 5. This chain's CDR3 is CASSYSGNTDTQYF. In nucleotides, the CDR3 is TGTGCCAGCAGCTATAGCGGGAATACAGATACGCAGTATTTT.

The chain combines TRBV4-1 with TRBJ1-3; D call uncertain. Germline-derived CDR1 and CDR2 are MGHRA and YSYEKL. CDR3 length: 16 residues. Trimming removed 4 bases at V and 4 bases at J, with 17 bases between. CDR3 residues: CASSRGDSARGNTIYF. CDR3 bases: TGCGCCAGCAGCCGAGGAGACTCCGCTAGGGGAAACACCATATATTTT.

The chain has TRBV6-1 and TRBJ1-4; 8 bases fit TRBD1. After removal of 4 bases from V and 0 bases from J, the junction contained 1 base not matched to a gene. Germline-derived CDR1 and CDR2 are MNHNS and SASEGT. This CDR3 contains 15 residues. The CDR3: CASSVTGATNEKLFF. The DNA of the CDR3 is TGTGCCAGCAGTGTGACAGGGGCAACTAATGAAAAACTGTTTTTT.

This chain links TRBV5-1 with TRBJ2-2, with a tentative D call TRBD2 (6 bases). The CDR3 extends over 15 amino acids. V gave up 1 base and J gave up 6 bases, with 13 bases separating them. Looked up from germline, CDR1 is SGHRS and CDR2 is YFSETQ. The CDR3 here is CASSLLAATPGELFF. Written as DNA, the CDR3 is TGCGCCAGCAGCTTGTTAGCGGCGACCCCCGGGGAGCTGTTTTTT.

The J gene is TRBJ1-4, the V gene TRBV5-6; possible D gene TRBD1, 5 bases. Germline V CDR1 and CDR2: SGHDT, YYEEEE. There are 13 residues in the CDR3. Trimming removed 2 bases from V and 8 bases from J, with 10 bases in between. The CDR3 bases are TGTGCCAGCAGCTTCCAGGGCAGAGAAAAACTGTTTTTT. Translation: CASSFQGREKLFF.

CDR3 protein: CASSSQGGQPQHF. The CDR3 DNA reads as TGTGCCAGCAGCTCACAGGGCGGCCAGCCCCAGCATTTT. The chain combines TRBV7-3 with TRBJ1-5; weak D call: TRBD1 (6 bases). This CDR3 has 13 residues. Germline CDR1 is SGHTA and CDR2 is FQGTGA. V lost 4 bases and J lost 7, with 11 bases in between.

The chain couples TRBV15 to TRBJ1-5; possible D gene TRBD1, 6 bases. V lost 3 bases and J 0 bases, leaving 9 bases between the germline ends. The germline V gene has CDR1 LNHNV and CDR2 YYDKDF (reference sequence). This CDR3 contains 15 residues. CDR3 bases: TGTGCCACCAGCAGCGACAGGAGTAGCAATCAGCCCCAGCATTTT. Protein product: CATSSDRSSNQPQHF.

The chain carries TRBV12-5 and TRBJ1-1; 11 nucleotides align to TRBD1. The J segment lost 5 bases and the V segment lost 0 bases, leaving 8 bases of the junction unmatched. The CDR3 is 17 amino acids. Germline CDR1 LGHNT, CDR2 FRNRAP. The CDR3 reads CASGLVLGTGGRTEAFF. The CDR3 DNA sequence: TGTGCTAGTGGTTTGGTACTGGGGACAGGGGGGAGGACTGAAGCTTTCTTT.

This clone has only one observation. The CDR3 loop is CASRARGLGREQYF. CDR3 sequence (DNA): TGTGCCAGCAGGGCCAGGGGGCTGGGACGCGAGCAGTACTTC. J is TRBJ2-7 and V is TRBV6-5, with TRBD1 matching over 8 bases. The CDR3 is made up of 14 amino acids. Germline V gene lookup returns CDR1 MNHEY and CDR2 SVGAGI. Germline trimming cut 6 bases from V and 6 bases from J; bases unmatched to any gene: 10.